This is a list of T cell receptor beta chains from one sample in a study of blood T cell repertoires in COVID-19. The repertoire was sequenced with immunoSEQ multiplex PCR; TCRdb's copy has only in-frame clones and lacks some. Here the sample spans roughly 88,000 clones, under 95% being singletons. Sequences were obtained from peripheral blood. The receptors shown here come from a woman aged 50 to 60 in a cohort sampled during active COVID-19. The conserved cysteine and the conserved F or W are not part of the CDR3 here. Fields, in order: V gene, D gene, J gene, CDR3 protein. The D gene is left open where the match is weak.

>TRBV30|TRBD1|TRBJ2-7
AWSRQGQGSRQY
>TRBV5-1|-|TRBJ2-3
ASSFSSESTQY
>TRBV9|TRBD1|TRBJ1-3
ASSATGDSGNTIY
>TRBV6-5|TRBD1|TRBJ1-1
ASRPPGQGTEAF
>TRBV6-1|-|TRBJ2-3
ASSEGLPADTQY
>TRBV6-6|-|TRBJ2-3
ASSLSDTQY
>TRBV4-2|TRBD1|TRBJ1-3
ASSHSTGGSGGNTIY
>TRBV19|TRBD1|TRBJ1-3
ASSITPTGGGNTIY
>TRBV28|TRBD1|TRBJ1-3
ASGETQGAGHTIY
>TRBV7-8|TRBD2|TRBJ2-1
ASRYSQGGSFNNEQF
>TRBV7-9|TRBD1|TRBJ2-2
ASSLSQGAGELF
>TRBV7-2|TRBD2|TRBJ2-7
ASSLSGGRVEAEQY
>TRBV19|-|TRBJ2-2
ASSISGLHTGELF
>TRBV19|-|TRBJ1-2
ASGPSGNYGYT
>TRBV28|-|TRBJ2-3
ASSSPRTDPTRTDTQY
>TRBV9|TRBD1|TRBJ2-1
ASSVAKQGALNEQF
>TRBV6-1|TRBD1|TRBJ1-3
ASSEQVGQGGNTIY
>TRBV5-1|TRBD1|TRBJ1-2
ASSLAVETGNVYGYT
>TRBV28|-|TRBJ2-2
ASRATGELF
>TRBV9|-|TRBJ1-2
ASSPLIIGGGYGYT
>TRBV5-1|TRBD2|TRBJ2-1
ASSPPGTSGLTSYNEQF
>TRBV30|TRBD2|TRBJ2-2
AWSARGGRTGELF
>TRBV11-1|TRBD1|TRBJ2-3
ASSLAMGQGVSDTQY
>TRBV28|TRBD2|TRBJ2-1
AGGVAGARASYNEQF
>TRBV6-6|-|TRBJ1-2
ASSYEGAHGGTYT
>TRBV28|-|TRBJ2-5
ASTWGRQASETQY
>TRBV7-8|TRBD2|TRBJ2-1
ASRTSGSFGNEQF
>TRBV6-1|-|TRBJ2-2
ASSERRATGELF
>TRBV27|TRBD1|TRBJ1-6
ASSDRGRWIHSPLH
>TRBV7-9|TRBD2|TRBJ2-3
ARGVAGGTTDTQY
>TRBV11-2|-|TRBJ2-3
ASSLELGRALGDTQY
>TRBV3-1/TRBV3-2|TRBD2|TRBJ2-5
ASSQASGGAIETQY
>TRBV7-8|-|TRBJ2-5
ASSQTGSETQY
>TRBV19|-|TRBJ2-5
ASSNRARETQY
>TRBV4-2|TRBD1|TRBJ2-7
ASSQDLGQGYEQY
>TRBV3-1/TRBV3-2|-|TRBJ2-5
ASSQNQPTSSETQY
>TRBV6-1|-|TRBJ1-4
ASSERGVWLF
>TRBV9|TRBD1|TRBJ2-5
ASSVGGRGQETQY
>TRBV4-2|TRBD2|TRBJ2-1
ASSQELAGYNEQF
>TRBV11-2|TRBD2|TRBJ2-3
ASSLFAGERDTQY
>TRBV2|TRBD1|TRBJ1-2
ASTLDRGIAIPSYT
>TRBV3-1/TRBV3-2|TRBD2|TRBJ2-7
ASSQLAGGPSEQY
>TRBV19|TRBD2|TRBJ2-7
ASSIDPSGTSGRSEQY
>TRBV19|-|TRBJ1-3
ASSSRLMNSGNTIY
>TRBV7-2|TRBD1|TRBJ1-1
ASSLERTGFRAF
>TRBV4-1|-|TRBJ1-4
ASSQGTRSATNEKLF
>TRBV10-3|-|TRBJ1-1
AISKIQKNTEAF
>TRBV7-9|TRBD1|TRBJ1-2
ASSPRGQARDGYT
>TRBV28|-|TRBJ1-5
ASSYVPDQPQH
>TRBV19|TRBD1|TRBJ1-5
ASSRRQGLPRPQH
>TRBV6-5|-|TRBJ1-2
ASTTTRKHWDGYT
>TRBV7-9|TRBD2|TRBJ2-7
ASSPTSGYYEQY
>TRBV6-1|TRBD2|TRBJ2-3
ASSVPRLAGVADTQY
>TRBV4-1|-|TRBJ1-5
ASSQEGGSQPQH